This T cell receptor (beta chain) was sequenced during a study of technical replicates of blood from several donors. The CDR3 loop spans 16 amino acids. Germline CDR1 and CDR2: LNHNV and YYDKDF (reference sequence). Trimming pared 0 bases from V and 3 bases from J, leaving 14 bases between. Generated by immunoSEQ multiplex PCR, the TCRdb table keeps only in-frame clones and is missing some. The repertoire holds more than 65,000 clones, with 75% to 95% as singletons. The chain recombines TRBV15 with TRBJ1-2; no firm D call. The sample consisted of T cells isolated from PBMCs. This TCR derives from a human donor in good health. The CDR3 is CATSRDRTLADYGYTF. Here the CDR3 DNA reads TGTGCCACCAGCAGAGACCGGACCCTAGCTGACTATGGCTACACCTTC.